This T cell receptor beta chain was profiled in a study of chemoradiotherapy in HPV16-positive cancers. Study results and caveats: Candidate HPV-specific clones and E7-related TCR motifs grew in tumor during treatment. HPV-specific T cells were functionally defined from only a couple of HPV16-positive patients.

Concerning this clone: The antigen is unknown.

The protocol was immunoSEQ multiplex PCR, while the TCRdb copy is restricted to in-frame clones and leaves out a portion. The table includes 30,000 or so clones, roughly 82% detected once. The V gene's germline CDR1 is SGHVS and CDR2 FNYEAQ. There are 14 residues in the CDR3. Trimming left V 2 bases short and J 4 bases short, with 6 bases between. V is TRBV7-6 and J is TRBJ1-6; tentatively, D is TRBD1 (5 bases). The sample was blood, taken from a patient who underwent chemoradiotherapy. The source is a human donor with HPV-associated anogenital cancer. The CDR3 DNA reads as TGTGCCAGCAGCTTATGGGGGTATAATTCACCCCTCCACTTT. Translation: CASSLWGYNSPLHF.